This T cell receptor (beta chain) was sequenced for a study of T cell changes during pregnancy in multiple sclerosis. TCRdb's table, derived via immunoSEQ multiplex PCR, lists solely in-frame clones and lacks some. Counted here are fewer than 65,000 clones, 91% occurring once; the ten biggest clones make up 2% to 2.5%. The starting material was peripheral blood, obtained in the third trimester of pregnancy. The receptor was isolated from a female donor in good health, enrolled as a control in a pregnancy study.

CDR3 sequence: CASSLFAGALNTEAFF. In DNA form, the CDR3 reads TGTGCCAGCAGCTTGTTTGCCGGAGCCCTGAACACTGAAGCTTTCTTT. The genes are TRBV5-6 and TRBJ1-1; D is unresolved. This CDR3 contains 16 residues. The V gene lost 1 base and the J gene lost 0 bases, with 13 bases spanning the gap. Per the germline V gene, CDR1 is SGHDT and CDR2 is YYEEEE.